One T cell receptor (beta chain) is described in this entry. What it binds is unknown. As defined, naive CD8 cells were CD45RO-negative and positively selected for CCR7, with terminally differentiated effector memory CD45RA+ cells excluded. The germline CDR1 and CDR2 sequences are SGHTS and YDEGEE. The CDR3 totals 14 residues. Trimming stripped 4 bases from V and 6 bases from J, with 14 bases between. This entry is derived from a study of shared clonotypes between healthy human individuals. Study-level points and caveats: For naive CD4 cells, 4% to 5% of clonotypes were shared across several donors.

Repertoires were generated with immunoSEQ multiplex PCR, while TCRdb's copy carries only in-frame clones and drops some. The table shows 2 million to 2.5 million clones, with 85% to 95% occurring only once. The sequence was collected from a man aged 18 to 30 in good health. Some clones in this sample may be carry-over from other donors' samples. The sample comprised naive CD8+ T cells from PBMCs. This chain joins TRBV5-8 and TRBJ1-3; D perhaps matches TRBD1 (5 bases). CDR3 coding DNA: TGTGCCAGCAGCCCATACGGGACGGTAAACACCATATATTTT. Protein: CASSPYGTVNTIYF.